These 32 T cell receptor beta chains were sequenced from one sample in a study of T cell responses to AZD1222 COVID-19 vaccine (dated by TCRdb to about 2021). Explained via the paper, the time point label denotes: about 28 days (+/-7) after the second vaccine dose. Receptor libraries were prepared by the immunoSEQ multiplex PCR assay. Entries here come from immuneACCESS through TCRdb and include only in-frame sequences with V and J called. Some clones fail to appear in such tables; in the studies checked, an unresolved V gene covers under half of the shortfall, and the cause of the remainder is unknown. The sample profile shows tens of thousands of clones; 85% of them were found once. The ten largest clones take up roughly 4.5% of the sample. This specimen was peripheral blood, taken 28 days after the second AZD1222 dose. The receptors shown here come from an adult who received the AZD1222 COVID-19 vaccine.

This chain links TRBV19 with TRBJ2-7; D unclear. The ends were cut back, 9 bases at V and 0 bases at J, with 9 bases in the middle. CDR1 LNHDA and CDR2 SQIVND come from the germline V gene (reference sequence). CDR3 size: 12 residues. CDR3 sequence reads: CASTGGSYEQYF. The CDR3 nucleotides read TGTGCCAGCACGGGCGGCTCCTACGAGCAGTACTTC.

CDR3 protein: CASSQAGQAGVYGYTF. The CDR3 DNA reads as TGTGCCAGCAGCCAAGCTGGACAGGCCGGGGTCTATGGCTACACCTTC. The chain links TRBV3-1 (or the pseudogene TRBV3-2) to TRBJ1-2; 7 bases are a match to TRBD1. The germline gives CDR1 LGHDT, CDR2 YNNKEL (reference sequence). The CDR3 totals 16 residues. V trimming: 1 base; J trimming: 4 bases; junction bases outside the gene matches: 9.

The genes are TRBV7-9 and TRBJ1-5; D call uncertain. Between the trimmed V and J ends, which lost 1 base and 8 bases, there was a span of 21 bases. CDR1 SEHNR and CDR2 FQNEAQ come from the germline V gene (reference sequence). The length of the CDR3 is 17 residues. The DNA of the CDR3 is TGTGCCAGCAGCTTAGGTCGAGGTGTAAGGGTCGAGGAGCCCCAGCATTTT. It specifies CASSLGRGVRVEEPQHF. The variable domain in full, with the rest retrieved from reference TRBV7-9 and TRBJ1-5, is DTGVSQNPRHKITKRGQNVTFRCDPISEHNRLYWYRQTLGQGPEFLTYFQNEAQLEKSRLLSDRFSAERPKGSFSTLEIQRTEQGDSAMYLCASSLGRGVRVEEPQHFGDGTRLSIL.

This chain connects TRBV29-1 to TRBJ2-1, with D tentatively TRBD2 (6 bases). Germline-derived CDR1 and CDR2 are SQVTM and ANQGSEA. Trimming stripped 8 bases from V and 5 bases from J, with 13 bases between. This CDR3 is 12 amino acids long. The DNA of the CDR3 is TGCAGCTCCGACGGCGGGAACAATGAGCAGTTCTTC. This translates into CSSDGGNNEQFF.

The rearrangement uses TRBV11-2 and TRBJ1-6; 7 nucleotides align to TRBD1. J was trimmed by 7 bases and V by 4 bases; bases with no gene match: 4. CDR1 and CDR2 from the germline V gene are SGHAT and FQNNGV. The CDR3 runs 14 residues. DNA for the CDR3: TGTGCCAGCAGCTCAAACAGGGGAAATTCACCCCTCCACTTT. Encoded protein: CASSSNRGNSPLHF.

This chain uses TRBV15 with TRBJ1-5, with D unresolved. The CDR3 has 14 amino acids. Per the germline V gene, CDR1 is LNHNV and CDR2 is YYDKDF (reference sequence). The ends were cut back, 0 bases at V and 5 bases at J, with 8 bases in the middle. CDR3 loop: CATSREPIYQPQHF. The CDR3 DNA is TGTGCCACCAGCAGAGAGCCCATATATCAGCCCCAGCATTTT.

This chain uses TRBV7-2 with TRBJ2-3, with a tentative D call TRBD2 (6 bases). Between the trimmed V and J ends, which lost 4 bases and 2 bases, there was a span of 10 bases. The length of the CDR3 is 14 residues. Germline lookup yields CDR1 SGHTA and CDR2 FQGNSA. The CDR3 here is CASSSGEVTDTQYF. In DNA, the CDR3 is TGTGCCAGCAGCTCGGGGGAAGTCACAGATACGCAGTATTTT.

This chain uses TRBV7-9 with TRBJ2-1, with 12 bases lining up with TRBD2. The V gene end was trimmed by 1 base and the J gene end by 12 bases; junction bases not matched to a gene: 4. Germline loops: CDR1 SEHNR, CDR2 FQNEAQ (reference sequence). This CDR3 is 14 amino acids long. CDR3 bases: TGTGCCAGCAGCTTAGGGACTAGCGGGATAGTGCAGTTCTTC. Translated: CASSLGTSGIVQFF. The complete variable domain, with remaining parts taken from reference TRBV7-9 and TRBJ2-1, reads DTGVSQNPRHKITKRGQNVTFRCDPISEHNRLYWYRQTLGQGPEFLTYFQNEAQLEKSRLLSDRFSAERPKGSFSTLEIQRTEQGDSAMYLCASSLGTSGIVQFFGPGTRLTVL.

This clone was picked up a small number of times. The rearrangement joins TRBV5-1 to TRBJ1-5; D remains unclear. The CDR3 covers 14 residues. Germline lookup yields CDR1 SGHRS and CDR2 YFSETQ. The V and J ends lost 0 bases and 8 bases respectively, with 12 bases between them. The CDR3 spells CASSLAGQNEPQHF. DNA of the CDR3: TGCGCCAGCAGCTTGGCCGGCCAGAATGAGCCCCAGCATTTT.

The CDR3 sequence: CAWSPGGNQPQHF. Written as DNA, the CDR3 is TGTGCCTGGAGCCCCGGTGGCAATCAGCCCCAGCATTTT. This chain uses TRBV30 with TRBJ1-5; D call uncertain. Germline assignment: CDR1 GTSNPN and CDR2 SVGIG (reference sequence). Trimming pared 3 bases from V and 2 bases from J, leaving 8 bases between. There are 13 residues in the CDR3.

This clone was seen only a few times. The rearrangement joins TRBV9 to TRBJ2-2; weak D call: TRBD1 (5 bases). The V end lost 4 bases, the J end lost 0 bases, and 13 bases lay between the germline ends. CDR1 SGDLS and CDR2 YYNGEE come from the germline V gene. The CDR3 extends over 16 amino acids. The CDR3 region is CASSPRQTANTGELFF. CDR3 in DNA: TGTGCCAGCAGCCCCCGACAGACTGCGAACACCGGGGAGCTGTTTTTT. Supplemented by reference TRBV9 and TRBJ2-2, the full variable domain reads DSGVTQTPKHLITATGQRVTLRCSPRSGDLSVYWYQQSLDQGLQFLIQYYNGEERAKGNILERFSAQQFPDLHSELNLSSLELGDSALYFCASSPRQTANTGELFFGEGSRLTVL.

The chain recombines TRBV5-1 with TRBJ2-2; either TRBD1 or TRBD2 may supply D (5 bases each). V was trimmed by 9 bases and J by 2 bases, leaving 20 bases between them. Per the germline V gene, CDR1 is SGHRS and CDR2 is YFSETQ. The CDR3 covers 16 residues. The CDR3 region has the DNA TGCGCCACCCCCATCTCCGAGGGGATAAACACCGGGGAGCTGTTTTTT. As protein: CATPISEGINTGELFF.

This chain links TRBV9 with TRBJ2-1; D gene unclear. Germline-derived CDR1 and CDR2 are SGDLS and YYNGEE. V lost 0 bases and J lost 8, with 9 bases in between. This CDR3 is built from 13 residues. In DNA, the CDR3 is TGTGCCAGCAGCGTAGTTTCCAGAGATGAGCAGTTCTTC. Amino acid sequence: CASSVVSRDEQFF.

This chain links TRBV29-1 with TRBJ2-1, with D perhaps TRBD2 (6 bases). The CDR3 spans 15 residues. CDR1 SQVTM and CDR2 ANQGSEA come from the germline V gene. V lost 7 bases and J lost 4, with 20 bases in between. The chain's CDR3 is CSGGEAKAGYNEQFF. The CDR3 nucleotides read TGCAGCGGGGGGGAGGCTAAAGCAGGATACAATGAGCAGTTCTTC.

The genes are TRBV4-1 and TRBJ2-5; D is possibly TRBD1 or TRBD2 (5 bases each). Germline V CDR1 and CDR2: MGHRA, YSYEKL. The CDR3 runs to 14 residues. The ends were cut back, 4 bases at V and 4 bases at J, with 13 bases in the middle. The CDR3 region is CASSLSSGGETQYF. The CDR3 region has the DNA TGCGCCAGCAGCCTCTCAAGTGGGGGAGAGACCCAGTACTTC.

The CDR3, as DNA: TGTGCCAGCAGCCCAGGAACAGGGTCGCGCGAAAAACTGTTTTTT. It encodes CASSPGTGSREKLFF. The chain combines TRBV7-9 with TRBJ1-4; TRBD1 might be the D (6 bases). The CDR3 covers 15 residues. Germline V gives CDR1 SEHNR, CDR2 FQNEAQ (reference sequence). The germline V and J ends were trimmed by 5 bases and 8 bases, with 18 bases remaining between them.

V is TRBV4-2 and J is TRBJ2-3; 12 bases line up with TRBD1. CDR3 length equals 19 residues. The ends lost 3 bases at V and 4 bases at J; junction bases unmatched: 14. Per germline, CDR1 LGHNA and CDR2 YNFKEQ. In nucleotides, the CDR3 is TGTGCCAGCAGCCATGGCGGTAGGGGGACAGGGGGCGTTGCAGATACGCAGTATTTT. Protein product: CASSHGGRGTGGVADTQYF.

The chain links TRBV2 to TRBJ2-1; D remains ambiguous. The ends were cut back, 4 bases at V and 4 bases at J, with 14 bases in the middle. The CDR3 runs to 15 residues. CDR1 is SNHLY and CDR2 is FYNNEI in the germline V gene. The chain's CDR3 is CASSVAKSTYNEQFF. CDR3 sequence (DNA): TGTGCCAGCAGTGTGGCGAAGTCTACGTACAATGAGCAGTTCTTC.

The genes are TRBV9 and TRBJ2-3; D is unresolved. The CDR3 consists of 15 residues. The V and J ends lost 4 bases and 0 bases respectively, with 12 bases between them. Germline CDR1 and CDR2: SGDLS and YYNGEE. This CDR3 is CASSPRVGSTDTQYF. The CDR3 coding sequence is TGTGCCAGCAGCCCAAGAGTGGGGAGCACAGATACGCAGTATTTT.

This clone has only one observation. V gene TRBV7-2 combines with J gene TRBJ2-7; D not resolved. Germline lookup yields CDR1 SGHTA and CDR2 FQGNSA. The CDR3 extends over 12 amino acids. V gave up 1 base and J gave up 6 bases, with 7 bases separating them. CDR3 nucleotides: TGTGCCAGCAGCTTAGTTCGCTCCGAGCAGTACTTC. Amino acids: CASSLVRSEQYF. The entire variable domain, with the rest obtained from reference TRBV7-2 and TRBJ2-7, is as follows: GAGVSQSPSNKVTEKGKDVELRCDPISGHTALYWYRQSLGQGLEFLIYFQGNSAPDKSGLPSDRFSAERTGGSVSTLTIQRTQQEDSAVYLCASSLVRSEQYFGPGTRLTVT.

The count of this clone is one. The chain uses TRBV10-3 and TRBJ2-5; tentatively, D is TRBD1 (5 bases). Between the trimmed V and J ends, which lost 0 bases and 4 bases, there was a span of 12 bases. This CDR3 has 15 residues. Looked up from germline, CDR1 is ENHRY and CDR2 is SYGVKD. CDR3 amino acids: CAISESRSRGETQYF. In DNA, the CDR3 is TGTGCCATCAGTGAGTCTCGGAGTAGGGGAGAGACCCAGTACTTC.

The rearrangement joins TRBV9 to TRBJ1-3; D is unresolved. Germline CDR1 and CDR2: SGDLS and YYNGEE. Between the trimmed V and J ends, which lost 2 bases and 0 bases, there was a span of 3 bases. This CDR3 has 13 residues. The DNA for the CDR3 is TGTGCCAGCAGCGTGGACTCTGGAAACACCATATATTTT. It specifies CASSVDSGNTIYF.

The V and J genes are TRBV19 and TRBJ2-7, with 8 bases aligning to TRBD2. Germline values: CDR1 LNHDA, CDR2 SQIVND (reference sequence). CDR3 length: 14 amino acids. J lost 7 bases, V lost 3 bases, and 8 bases had no gene match. CDR3 DNA: TGTGCCAGTAGTATGGTAGCGGGGATCTCTGAGCAGTACTTC. This sequence encodes CASSMVAGISEQYF. Looking up the rest from reference TRBV19 and TRBJ2-7 gives the full variable domain: DGGITQSPKYLFRKEGQNVTLSCEQNLNHDAMYWYRQDPGQGLRLIYYSQIVNDFQKGDIAEGYSVSREKKESFPLTVTSAQKNPTAFYLCASSMVAGISEQYFGPGTRLTVT.

This clone has a handful of counts. The rearrangement joins TRBV7-8 to TRBJ2-2; a weak D match, TRBD2 (6 bases). Trimming removed 5 bases from V and 6 bases from J, with 16 bases in between. Germline V gene sequence: CDR1 SGHVS, CDR2 FQNEAQ. This CDR3 is built from 15 residues. The CDR3 sequence: CASSPSLGEAGELFF. The DNA for the CDR3 is TGTGCCAGCAGCCCTTCCCTAGGGGAGGCCGGGGAGCTGTTTTTT.

DNA for the CDR3: TGTGCCAGCAGCTTAACCCCCTATGGGCGCAGAGGTACCGGGGAGCTGTTTTTT. Its protein product is CASSLTPYGRRGTGELFF. The chain uses TRBV7-3 and TRBJ2-2; D is undetermined. V was trimmed by 0 bases and J by 5 bases, leaving 19 bases between them. Per germline, CDR1 SGHTA and CDR2 FQGTGA. This CDR3 has 18 residues. The entire variable domain, with the rest obtained from reference TRBV7-3 and TRBJ2-2, is as follows: GAGVSQTPSNKVTEKGKYVELRCDPISGHTALYWYRQSLGQGPEFLIYFQGTGAADDSGLPNDRFFAVRPEGSVSTLKIQRTERGDSAVYLCASSLTPYGRRGTGELFFGEGSRLTVL.

The V and J genes are TRBV28 and TRBJ1-2, with TRBD1 matching over 9 bases. The CDR3 loop spans 13 amino acids. Germline CDR1 is MDHEN and CDR2 is SYDVKM. J gave up 8 bases and V 5 bases, and 6 bases lay outside the gene matches. The CDR3 protein is CASSIQGAKGYTF. The CDR3 DNA is TGTGCCAGCAGTATACAGGGGGCGAAAGGCTACACCTTC.

The chain employs TRBV29-1 and TRBJ2-1; 7 bases line up with TRBD2. The CDR3 consists of 15 residues. CDR1 SQVTM and CDR2 ANQGSEA come from the germline V gene. With 6 bases clipped from V and 4 bases from J, the junction kept 12 bases outside the gene matches. In DNA form, the CDR3 reads TGCAGCGTCAAAGAGCTAGCGGATTTATACAATGAGCAGTTCTTC. Residues: CSVKELADLYNEQFF.

The rearrangement links TRBV5-1 to TRBJ1-2; tentative D call: TRBD1 (5 bases). CDR1 and CDR2 (germline): SGHRS, YFSETQ. The length of the CDR3 is 17 residues. The V and J ends lost 0 bases and 5 bases respectively, with 20 bases between them. The CDR3 reads CASSLAGLDRRGYGYTF. The DNA for the CDR3 is TGCGCCAGCAGCTTGGCCGGCCTAGACAGAAGAGGATATGGCTACACCTTC.

This rearrangement joins TRBV7-8 to TRBJ1-5; weak D call: TRBD1 (5 bases). Trimming shortened V by 5 bases and J by 11 bases, and 16 bases separated the two germline ends. The CDR3 contains 13 residues. The germline CDR1 and CDR2 sequences are SGHVS and FQNEAQ. CDR3 nucleotides: TGTGCCAGCAGCCCCGGGGGAGTTGGGGCCCAGCATTTT. Translation: CASSPGGVGAQHF. Full variable domain (rest looked up from reference TRBV7-8 and TRBJ1-5): GAGVSQSPRYKVAKRGQDVALRCDPISGHVSLFWYQQALGQGPEFLTYFQNEAQLDKSGLPSDRFFAERPEGSVSTLKIQRTQQEDSAVYLCASSPGGVGAQHFGDGTRLSIL.

This clone was detected only a few times. This chain joins TRBV6-5 and TRBJ2-6; 8 bases agree with TRBD1. This CDR3 region has 14 residues. Germline loops: CDR1 MNHEY, CDR2 SVGAGI. The ends lost 8 bases at V and 3 bases at J; junction bases unmatched: 3. In DNA form, the CDR3 reads TGTGCCAGCCACAGGGGGTATGGGGCCAACGTCCTGACTTTC. It encodes CASHRGYGANVLTF.

The rearrangement links TRBV7-6 to TRBJ1-5, with TRBD1 identical over 7 bases. Trimming at V came to 4 bases and at J to 0 bases, leaving 3 bases not matched to a gene. The germline V gene encodes CDR1 SGHVS and CDR2 FNYEAQ. The CDR3 loop spans 15 amino acids. The CDR3 spells CASSSQGNSNQPQHF. The CDR3 region has the DNA TGTGCCAGCAGCTCACAGGGGAATAGCAATCAGCCCCAGCATTTT.

The rearrangement links TRBV29-1 to TRBJ1-1; D might be TRBD1 (6 bases). This CDR3 contains 15 residues. The germline CDR1 and CDR2 sequences are SQVTM and ANQGSEA. V lost 4 bases to trimming and J lost 4 bases, with 19 bases between them. Here the CDR3 DNA reads TGCAGCGTTGTGGGCGGACAGTTGAAGACCACTGAAGCTTTCTTT. Translation: CSVVGGQLKTTEAFF.